The 17 T cell receptor beta chains in this list originate from one sample, sequenced in a study of cytomegalovirus exposure and HLA in healthy donors. PCR amplification relied on 60 Vbeta primers (plus 13 Jbeta primers). Profiling relied on immunoSEQ multiplex PCR, and the TCRdb table lists in-frame clones only, not all of them. The table includes 150,000 to 200,000 clones, roughly 85% detected once. Material for sequencing was PBMCs. These receptors originate from a boy aged 2 to 9 in good health and CMV-seronegative.

V is TRBV19 and J is TRBJ2-3, with TRBD1 matching over 9 bases. Germline CDR1 LNHDA, CDR2 SQIVND (reference sequence). This CDR3 contains 15 residues. Trimming removed 5 bases from V and 2 bases from J; junction bases left unmatched: 5. The CDR3 here is CASSAWDRDTDTQYF. In DNA, the CDR3 is TGTGCCAGTAGTGCCTGGGACAGGGACACAGATACGCAGTATTTT.

This chain links TRBV5-1 with TRBJ2-4; the match to TRBD1 covers 7 bases. J lost 5 bases, V lost 4 bases, and 9 bases had no gene match. The CDR3 loop spans 15 amino acids. Per germline, CDR1 SGHRS and CDR2 YFSETQ. The chain's CDR3 is CASSPEDRWENIQYF. CDR3 nucleotide sequence: TGCGCCAGCAGCCCGGAGGACAGGTGGGAAAACATTCAGTACTTC.

This chain joins TRBV7-9 and TRBJ1-1; D not certain. With 5 bases removed from V and 0 bases from J, the gap between germline ends came to 13 bases. Per germline, CDR1 SEHNR and CDR2 FQNEAQ (reference sequence). CDR3 length equals 15 residues. The CDR3 spells CASSHPGLMNTEAFF. DNA for the CDR3: TGTGCCAGCAGCCACCCGGGGTTAATGAACACTGAAGCTTTCTTT.

This clone appeared once. This chain uses TRBV4-1 with TRBJ2-7, with 9 bases matching TRBD2. CDR1 is MGHRA and CDR2 is YSYEKL in the germline V gene. V shed 4 bases, J shed 0 bases, and the junction held 10 bases outside the gene matches. The CDR3 is 17 residues long. CDR3 in DNA: TGCGCCAGCAGCCCAGAAGAGCTGACTAGCGGCTCCTACGAGCAGTACTTC. Translated: CASSPEELTSGSYEQYF.

The J gene is TRBJ1-6, the V gene TRBV2, with 8 bases aligning to TRBD1. The CDR3 has 14 residues. V gave up 8 bases and J gave up 5 bases; unmatched junction bases: 5. Germline V CDR1 and CDR2: SNHLY, FYNNEI. The CDR3 loop reads CASRQGANNSPLHF. The CDR3 DNA reads TGTGCCAGCCGGCAGGGGGCAAATAATTCACCCCTCCACTTT.

This chain links TRBV5-1 with TRBJ2-1; D gene uncertain. The CDR3 consists of 17 residues. Germline V gene data show CDR1 as SGHRS and CDR2 as YFSETQ. The ends were cut back, 4 bases at V and 0 bases at J, with 17 bases in the middle. In DNA form, the CDR3 reads TGCGCCAGCAGCCAGGCCCTTGGCTACCGCTCCTACAATGAGCAGTTCTTC. This translates into CASSQALGYRSYNEQFF.

This chain links TRBV6-1 with TRBJ2-5; possibly TRBD1 for D (6 bases). Germline loops: CDR1 MNHNS, CDR2 SASEGT. This CDR3 contains 17 residues. V was clipped by 1 base and J by 4 bases, with 19 bases between them. CDR3 DNA: TGTGCCAGCAGTGAAGGGGGGCCGGGCTACGGCCGAGAGACCCAGTACTTC. This translates into CASSEGGPGYGRETQYF.

CDR3 in amino acids: CATSPDRGGGKETQYF. CDR3 in DNA: TGTGCCACCAGCCCGGACAGGGGCGGTGGAAAAGAGACCCAGTACTTC. The V gene is TRBV15, the J gene TRBJ2-5, with 9 positions matching TRBD1. Trimming at V came to 5 bases and at J to 3 bases, leaving 10 bases not matched to a gene. The CDR3 sequence is 16 residues long. The V gene's germline CDR1 is LNHNV and CDR2 YYDKDF (reference sequence). Drawing the rest from reference TRBV15 and TRBJ2-5, the complete variable domain is DAMVIQNPRYQVTQFGKPVTLSCSQTLNHNVMYWYQQKSSQAPKLLFHYYDKDFNNEADTPDNFQSRRPNTSFCFLDIRSPGLGDTAMYLCATSPDRGGGKETQYFGPGTRLLVL.

The chain combines TRBV9 with TRBJ2-3; 12 bases fit TRBD2. With 4 bases clipped from V and 6 bases from J, the junction kept 9 bases outside the gene matches. This CDR3 has 16 residues. Germline V gene data show CDR1 as SGDLS and CDR2 as YYNGEE. CDR3 residues: CASSFLPSGGADTQYF. DNA for the CDR3: TGTGCCAGCAGCTTCCTCCCTAGCGGGGGGGCGGATACGCAGTATTTT.

This rearrangement joins TRBV27 to TRBJ2-7; 8 bases are a match to TRBD1. V trimming: 0 bases; J trimming: 2 bases; junction bases outside the gene matches: 9. The CDR3 is 17 amino acids. Germline V gives CDR1 MNHEY, CDR2 SMNVEV (reference sequence). The CDR3 nucleotides are TGTGCCAGCAGTTTATCCGTGGGTGACAGGGGACCCTACGAGCAGTACTTC. Translation: CASSLSVGDRGPYEQYF.

The V call is TRBV6-5, the J call TRBJ2-7, with D perhaps matching TRBD2 (6 bases). Trimming removed 2 bases from V and 6 bases from J, with 11 bases in between. The germline CDR1 and CDR2 sequences are MNHEY and SVGAGI. This CDR3 is 13 amino acids long. The CDR3: CASSYAGSLEQYV. CDR3 bases: TGTGCCAGCAGTTACGCGGGGTCCCTCGAGCAGTACGTC.

The J gene is TRBJ1-5, the V gene TRBV7-9, with a tentative D call TRBD1 (6 bases). Germline V gene lookup returns CDR1 SEHNR and CDR2 FQNEAQ (reference sequence). The CDR3 is 13 amino acids. The V gene lost 3 bases and the J gene lost 5 bases, with 8 bases spanning the gap. The CDR3 nucleotides read TGTGCCAGCAGCTTGGCAGGGGATCAGCCCCAGCATTTT. It is translated as CASSLAGDQPQHF.

As to this clone: Other DNA sequences in the sample encode the same CDR3. The rearrangement uses TRBV11-2 and TRBJ1-2, with TRBD1 as a possible D gene (5 bases). The germline gives CDR1 SGHAT, CDR2 FQNNGV. This CDR3 is built from 13 residues. V lost 6 bases to trimming and J lost 4 bases, with 12 bases between them. CDR3 protein: CASSQGHTYGYTF. As DNA, the CDR3 is TGTGCCAGCAGTCAAGGACACACCTATGGCTACACCTTC.

The J gene is TRBJ1-3, the V gene TRBV2; D call uncertain. V lost 6 bases and J 10 bases, leaving 16 bases between the germline ends. The CDR3 runs 13 residues. Germline CDR1 SNHLY, CDR2 FYNNEI. The CDR3 loop is CASSDIPGETIYF. The DNA of the CDR3 is TGTGCCAGCAGCGACATCCCCGGGGAGACCATATATTTT.

This chain connects TRBV5-6 to TRBJ2-7, with D unresolved. V was clipped by 4 bases and J by 6 bases, with 20 bases between them. This CDR3 is 15 amino acids long. The germline CDR1 and CDR2 sequences are SGHDT and YYEEEE. Written as DNA, the CDR3 is TGTGCCAGCAGCCCTTTAAGTCCCCCGACGGGCGAGCAGTACTTC. Protein sequence: CASSPLSPPTGEQYF.

This chain links TRBV5-5 with TRBJ1-1; D unresolved. V was cut by 4 bases and J by 5 bases, with 18 bases left in between. The CDR3 extends over 15 amino acids. Germline V gene data show CDR1 as SGHKS and CDR2 as YYEKEE (reference sequence). The CDR3 DNA reads TGTGCCAGCAGCCCAACGGGGTGGCGGGAGACTGAAGCTTTCTTT. It encodes CASSPTGWRETEAFF.

The chain couples TRBV30 to TRBJ1-2; D might be TRBD1 (5 bases). Germline-derived CDR1 and CDR2 are GTSNPN and SVGIG (reference sequence). The CDR3 loop spans 14 amino acids. Trimming pared 2 bases from V and 4 bases from J, leaving 14 bases between. CDR3 DNA: TGTGCCTGGAGTAGCCAGGGCGCTGGCTATGGCTACACCTTC. Amino acids: CAWSSQGAGYGYTF.